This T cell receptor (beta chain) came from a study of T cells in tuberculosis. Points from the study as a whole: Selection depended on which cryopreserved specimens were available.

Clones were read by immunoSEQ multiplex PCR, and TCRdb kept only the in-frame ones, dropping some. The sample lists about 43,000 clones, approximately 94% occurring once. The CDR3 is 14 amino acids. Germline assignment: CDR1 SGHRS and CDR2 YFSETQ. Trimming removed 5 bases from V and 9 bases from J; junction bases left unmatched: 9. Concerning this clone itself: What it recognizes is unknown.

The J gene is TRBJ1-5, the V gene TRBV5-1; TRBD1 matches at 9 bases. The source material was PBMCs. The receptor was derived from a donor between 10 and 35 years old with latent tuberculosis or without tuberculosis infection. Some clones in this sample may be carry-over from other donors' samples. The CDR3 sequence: CASSPGGQGRPQHF. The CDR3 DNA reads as TGCGCCAGCAGTCCCGGGGGACAGGGTCGGCCCCAGCATTTT.